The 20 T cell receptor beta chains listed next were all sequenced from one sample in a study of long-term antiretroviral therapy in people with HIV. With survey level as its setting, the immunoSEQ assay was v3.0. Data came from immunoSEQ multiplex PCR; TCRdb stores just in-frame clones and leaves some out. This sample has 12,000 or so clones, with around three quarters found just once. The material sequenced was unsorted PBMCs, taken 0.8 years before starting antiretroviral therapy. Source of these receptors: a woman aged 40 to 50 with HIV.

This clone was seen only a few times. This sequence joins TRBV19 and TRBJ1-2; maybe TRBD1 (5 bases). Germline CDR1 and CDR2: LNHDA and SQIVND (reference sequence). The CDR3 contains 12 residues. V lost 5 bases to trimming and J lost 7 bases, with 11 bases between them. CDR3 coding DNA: TGTGCCAGTAGTTCGGACATGCCTGGCTACACCTTC. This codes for CASSSDMPGYTF.

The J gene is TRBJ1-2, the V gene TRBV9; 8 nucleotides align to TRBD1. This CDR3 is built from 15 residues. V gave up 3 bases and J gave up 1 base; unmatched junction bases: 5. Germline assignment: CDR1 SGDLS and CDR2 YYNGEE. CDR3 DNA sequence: TGTGCCAGCAGCGCGACGACAGGGGTTAACTATGGCTACACCTTC. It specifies CASSATTGVNYGYTF.

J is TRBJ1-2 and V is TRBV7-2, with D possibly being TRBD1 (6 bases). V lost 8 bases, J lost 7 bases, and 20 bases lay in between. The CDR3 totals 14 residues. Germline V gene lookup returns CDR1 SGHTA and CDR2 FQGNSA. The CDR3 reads CASGGGRGESGYTF. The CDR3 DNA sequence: TGTGCCAGCGGAGGCGGCAGGGGAGAATCTGGCTACACCTTC.

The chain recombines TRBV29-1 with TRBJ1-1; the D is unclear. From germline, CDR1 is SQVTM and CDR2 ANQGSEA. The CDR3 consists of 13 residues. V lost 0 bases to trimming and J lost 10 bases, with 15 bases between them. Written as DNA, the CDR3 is TGCAGCGTTGAAGATTGGCAAGCCGTGGGAGCTTTCTTT. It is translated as CSVEDWQAVGAFF.

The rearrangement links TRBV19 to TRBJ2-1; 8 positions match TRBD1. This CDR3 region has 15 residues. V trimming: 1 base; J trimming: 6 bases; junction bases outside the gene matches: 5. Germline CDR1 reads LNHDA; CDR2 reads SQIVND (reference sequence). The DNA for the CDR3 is TGTGCCAGTAGTATAGGGACAGGGAAGGTCAATGAGCAGTTCTTC. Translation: CASSIGTGKVNEQFF.

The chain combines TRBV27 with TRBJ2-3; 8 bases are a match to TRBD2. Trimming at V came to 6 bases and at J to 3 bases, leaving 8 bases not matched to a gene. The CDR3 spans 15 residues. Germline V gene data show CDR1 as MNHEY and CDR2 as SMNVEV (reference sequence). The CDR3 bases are TGTGCCAGCAGCCCGGGACTAGATCTAACAGATACGCAGTATTTT. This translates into CASSPGLDLTDTQYF.

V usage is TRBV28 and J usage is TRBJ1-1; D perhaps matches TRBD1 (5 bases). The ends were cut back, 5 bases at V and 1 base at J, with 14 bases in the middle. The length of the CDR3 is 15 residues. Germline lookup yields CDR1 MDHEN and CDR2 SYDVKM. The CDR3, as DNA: TGTGCCAGCAGTCCCCCGACAGCGGGGAACACTGAAGCTTTCTTT. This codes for CASSPPTAGNTEAFF.

The chain's CDR3 is CASSIRIDNEQFF. CDR3 nucleotide sequence: TGTGCCAGTAGTATTCGCATAGACAATGAGCAGTTCTTC. This chain joins TRBV19 and TRBJ2-1; unclear D gene. The germline V and J ends were trimmed by 3 bases and 5 bases, with 8 bases remaining between them. CDR1 LNHDA and CDR2 SQIVND come from the germline V gene (reference sequence). This CDR3 spans 13 amino acids.

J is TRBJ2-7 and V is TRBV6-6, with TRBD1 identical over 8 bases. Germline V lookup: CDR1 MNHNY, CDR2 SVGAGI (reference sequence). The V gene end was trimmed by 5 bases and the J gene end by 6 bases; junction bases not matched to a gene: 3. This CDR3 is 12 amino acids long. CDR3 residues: CASSQTGGEQYF. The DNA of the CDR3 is TGTGCCAGCAGTCAAACAGGGGGCGAGCAGTACTTC.

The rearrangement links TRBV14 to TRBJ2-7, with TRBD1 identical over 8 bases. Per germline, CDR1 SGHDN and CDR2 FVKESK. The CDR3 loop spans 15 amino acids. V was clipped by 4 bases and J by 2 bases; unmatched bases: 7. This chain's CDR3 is CASSRSETGAYEQYF. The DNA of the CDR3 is TGTGCCAGCAGCCGGTCTGAGACAGGGGCCTACGAGCAGTACTTC.

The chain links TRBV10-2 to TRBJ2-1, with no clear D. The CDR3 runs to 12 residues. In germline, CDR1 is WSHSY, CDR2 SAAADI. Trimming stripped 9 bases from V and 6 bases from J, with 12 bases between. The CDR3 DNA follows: TGCGCCAGGCCCCTCCTGGCCAATGAGCAGTTCTTC. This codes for CARPLLANEQFF.

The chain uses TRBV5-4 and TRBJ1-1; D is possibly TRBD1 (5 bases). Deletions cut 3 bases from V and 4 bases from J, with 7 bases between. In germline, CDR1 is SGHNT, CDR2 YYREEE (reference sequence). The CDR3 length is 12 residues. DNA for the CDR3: TGTGCCAGCAGCTCGCAGGGCACTGAAGCTTTCTTT. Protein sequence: CASSSQGTEAFF.

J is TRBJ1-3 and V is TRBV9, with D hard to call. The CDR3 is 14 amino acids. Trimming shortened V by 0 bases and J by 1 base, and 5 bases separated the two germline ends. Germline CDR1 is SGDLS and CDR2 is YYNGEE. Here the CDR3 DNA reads TGTGCCAGCAGCGTAGCCCTATCTGGAAACACCATATATTTT. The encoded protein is CASSVALSGNTIYF.

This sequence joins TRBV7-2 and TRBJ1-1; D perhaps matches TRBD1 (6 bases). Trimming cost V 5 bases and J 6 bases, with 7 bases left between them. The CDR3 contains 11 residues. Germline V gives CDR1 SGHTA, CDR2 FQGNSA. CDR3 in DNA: TGTGCCAGCAGCAACAGGGCTGAAGCTTTCTTT. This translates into CASSNRAEAFF. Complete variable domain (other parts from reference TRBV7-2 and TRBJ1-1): GAGVSQSPSNKVTEKGKDVELRCDPISGHTALYWYRQSLGQGLEFLIYFQGNSAPDKSGLPSDRFSAERTGGSVSTLTIQRTQQEDSAVYLCASSNRAEAFFGQGTRLTVV.

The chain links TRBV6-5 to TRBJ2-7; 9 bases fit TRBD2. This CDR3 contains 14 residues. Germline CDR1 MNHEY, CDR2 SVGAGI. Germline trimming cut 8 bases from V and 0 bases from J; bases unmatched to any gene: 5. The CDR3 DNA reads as TGTGCCAGCTCAAGTAGCGGGAGCTCCTACGAGCAGTACTTC. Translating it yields CASSSSGSSYEQYF.

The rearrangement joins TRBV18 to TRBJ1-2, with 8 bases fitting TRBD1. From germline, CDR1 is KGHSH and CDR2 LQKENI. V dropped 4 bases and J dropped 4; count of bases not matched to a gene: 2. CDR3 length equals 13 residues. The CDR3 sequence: CASSRDRIYGYTF. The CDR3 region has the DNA TGTGCCAGCTCACGGGACAGGATCTATGGCTACACCTTC.

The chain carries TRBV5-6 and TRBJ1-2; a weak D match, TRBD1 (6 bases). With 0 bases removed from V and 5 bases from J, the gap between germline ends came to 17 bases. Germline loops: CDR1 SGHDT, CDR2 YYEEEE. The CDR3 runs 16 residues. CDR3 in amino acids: CASSLETGGAGYGYTF. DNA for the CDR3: TGTGCCAGCAGCTTGGAGACCGGGGGGGCAGGGTATGGCTACACCTTC.

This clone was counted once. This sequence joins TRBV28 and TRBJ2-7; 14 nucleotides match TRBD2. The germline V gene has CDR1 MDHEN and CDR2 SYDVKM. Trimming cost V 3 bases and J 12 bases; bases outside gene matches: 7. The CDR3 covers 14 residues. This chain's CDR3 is CASSFRLAGGPTYF. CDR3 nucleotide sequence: TGTGCCAGCAGTTTCAGACTAGCGGGAGGGCCTACGTACTTC.

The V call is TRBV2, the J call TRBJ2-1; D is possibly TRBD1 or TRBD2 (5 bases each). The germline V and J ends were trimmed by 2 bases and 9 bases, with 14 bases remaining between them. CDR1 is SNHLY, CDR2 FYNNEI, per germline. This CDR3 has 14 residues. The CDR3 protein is CASSELWGRGEQFF. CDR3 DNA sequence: TGTGCCAGCAGTGAACTTTGGGGGAGAGGTGAGCAGTTCTTC. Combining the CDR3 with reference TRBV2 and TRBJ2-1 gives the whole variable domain EPEVTQTPSHQVTQMGQEVILRCVPISNHLYFYWYRQILGQKVEFLVSFYNNEISEKSEIFDDQFSVERPDGSNFTLKIRSTKLEDSAMYFCASSELWGRGEQFFGPGTRLTVL.

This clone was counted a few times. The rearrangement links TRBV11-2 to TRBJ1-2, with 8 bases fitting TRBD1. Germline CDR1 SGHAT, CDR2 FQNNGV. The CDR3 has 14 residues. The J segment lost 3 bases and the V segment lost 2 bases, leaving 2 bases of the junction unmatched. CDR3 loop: CASSLTGGDYGYTF. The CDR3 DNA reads TGTGCCAGCAGCTTAACAGGGGGGGACTATGGCTACACCTTC. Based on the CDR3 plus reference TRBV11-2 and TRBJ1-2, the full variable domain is EAGVAQSPRYKIIEKRQSVAFWCNPISGHATLYWYQQILGQGPKLLIQFQNNGVVDDSQLPKDRFSAERLKGVDSTLKIQPAKLEDSAVYLCASSLTGGDYGYTFGSGTRLTVV.